This T cell receptor (beta chain) was identified in a study of metastatic and nonmetastatic thyroid tumors. Study information: Comparison of repertoires was carried out across blood and tumor or nodule tissue from malignant and benign thyroid patients.

This clone was detected only a few times. The target antigen is unknown. J was trimmed by 0 bases and V by 5 bases; bases with no gene match: 3. Per germline, CDR1 MNHNS and CDR2 SASEGT. CDR3 length: 15 amino acids. Treatment of any kind had been given to no patient before thyroid surgery. Study conclusions and caveats: Benign nodules were reported to have significantly lower TCR beta diversity than malignant thyroid tumors, in blood and tumor.

The authors' processing: What underpinned the distant-metastasis classifier for papillary thyroid cancer was the set of CDR3 differences across clinicopathological groups. With MiXCR, TCRdb called clones anew from the PCR reads. TCRdb, rather than the study authors, made the V and J calls. The sample includes under 5,000 clones, about a third of them seen just once. This sequence originates from a male donor with papillary thyroid cancer or a benign thyroid nodule (not recorded which). Some clones in this sample may be carry-over from other donors' samples. The chain couples TRBV6-1 to TRBJ1-3; 8 positions agree with TRBD1. The specimen was adjacent normal tissue. CDR3 nucleotide sequence: TGTGCCAGCAGTTCCGGGACAGGCTCTGGAAACACCATATATTTT. This encodes CASSSGTGSGNTIYF.